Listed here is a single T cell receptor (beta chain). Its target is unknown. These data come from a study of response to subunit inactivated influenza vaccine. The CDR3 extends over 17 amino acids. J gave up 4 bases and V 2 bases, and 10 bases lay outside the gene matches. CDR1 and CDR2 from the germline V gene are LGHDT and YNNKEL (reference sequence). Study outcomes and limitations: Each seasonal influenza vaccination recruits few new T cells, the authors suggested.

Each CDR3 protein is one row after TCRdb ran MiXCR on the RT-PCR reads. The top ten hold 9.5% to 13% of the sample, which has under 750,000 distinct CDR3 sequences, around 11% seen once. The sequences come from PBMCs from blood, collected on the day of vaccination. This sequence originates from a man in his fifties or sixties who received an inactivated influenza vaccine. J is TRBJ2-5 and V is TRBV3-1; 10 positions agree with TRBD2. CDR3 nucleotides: TGTGCCAGCAGCCAACGATTAATAGCGGGGGGCTCAGAGACCCAGTACTTC. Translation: CASSQRLIAGGSETQYF.